This record concerns one T cell receptor beta chain sequence. The data were taken from a study of blood T cells in healthy people across ages. The CDR3 totals 13 residues. Germline lookup yields CDR1 MGHDK and CDR2 SYGVNS. The use of a sample-barcoded 5' primer and a J-beta primer mix characterized a second PCR of roughly 6 to 12 cycles. TCRdb called the 5' RACE reads again in MiXCR, with one record for every CDR3 protein. The sample has 500,000 to 650,000 distinct CDR3 sequences; approximately 26% are singletons. In addition, the sample was reused for a study of T cells of mothers and their children. That paper adds: All donors were healthy and Caucasian; they were a few mothers and their six children. An overlap that was slightly higher, though non-significant, was seen in related mother-child pairs versus unrelated pairs.

This TCR was sampled from a boy aged 2-15 years in good health. The chain recombines TRBV25-1 with TRBJ2-5, with D maybe TRBD2 (5 bases). The J call may be wrong; the DNA end is better matched by TRBJ2-7. Material for sequencing was blood. CDR3 sequence (DNA): TGTGCCAGCAGTGAATGCGAGGGCTACGAGCAGTACTTC. Translation gives CASSECEGYEQYF.